The 30 T cell receptor beta chains in this list originate from one sample, sequenced in a study of T-cell reconstitution after alpha-beta-depleted transplantation in children. For TCRbeta, the library was prepared with unique molecular identifiers. TCRdb re-derived calls from the PCR reads in MiXCR, one entry per CDR3 protein. The sample contains hundreds of thousands of distinct CDR3 sequences, around 20% of which appear only once. Sequenced material: PBMCs from the stem cell graft donor, taken from the stem cell graft. The source is a human donor who donated a stem cell graft to a child with acute lymphoblastic leukemia.

This rearrangement joins TRBV29-1 to TRBJ1-1; D is unresolved. CDR3 size: 11 residues. Per germline, CDR1 SQVTM and CDR2 ANQGSEA. V was clipped by 7 bases and J by 4 bases, with 10 bases between them. CDR3 region: CSAGESTEAFF. Written as DNA, the CDR3 is TGCAGCGCCGGGGAGTCCACTGAAGCTTTCTTT.

This clonotype was observed many times. The J gene is TRBJ2-7, the V gene TRBV5-1; 7 nucleotides align to TRBD2. The CDR3 runs 14 residues. Unmatched junction bases numbered 4, after V lost 1 base and J lost 3 bases. The germline V gene encodes CDR1 SGHRS and CDR2 YFSETQ. In DNA form, the CDR3 reads TGCGCCAGCAGCTTGTGGGGGGGAAGCTACGAGCAGTACTTC. This translates into CASSLWGGSYEQYF.

This clonotype showed up just a few times. V is TRBV10-3 and J is TRBJ2-4; 7 bases are shared with TRBD2. Germline V CDR1 and CDR2: ENHRY, SYGVKD. With V trimmed by 2 bases and J by 6 bases, 7 bases remained unmatched. This CDR3 region has 15 residues. This chain's CDR3 is CAISEARERINIQYF. DNA of the CDR3: TGTGCCATCAGTGAGGCGCGGGAGAGGATAAACATTCAGTACTTC.

A few counts support this clonotype. This sequence joins TRBV19 and TRBJ2-1; tentatively, D is TRBD2 (5 bases). The V gene lost 5 bases and the J gene lost 5 bases, with 13 bases spanning the gap. CDR3 length equals 14 residues. Germline V lookup: CDR1 LNHDA, CDR2 SQIVND (reference sequence). The CDR3 DNA reads as TGTGCCAGTAGTTTGGACGTCGGGGACAATGAGCAGTTCTTC. Its translation: CASSLDVGDNEQFF.

The chain uses TRBV20-1 and TRBJ2-5; a weak D match, TRBD2 (5 bases). Trimming shortened V by 0 bases and J by 3 bases, and 17 bases separated the two germline ends. CDR1 is DFQATT and CDR2 is SNEGSKA in the germline V gene (reference sequence). The CDR3 extends over 16 amino acids. This CDR3 reads CSARDPTVPGEETQYF. In DNA, the CDR3 is TGCAGTGCTAGAGATCCAACAGTCCCCGGGGAAGAGACCCAGTACTTC.

The chain has TRBV5-8 and TRBJ1-1; D gene ambiguous. V was pared by 4 bases and J by 4 bases, with 11 bases between. CDR1 and CDR2 from the germline V gene are SGHTS and YDEGEE. The CDR3 contains 13 residues. The CDR3 is CASSPRRSTEAFF. CDR3 bases: TGTGCCAGCAGCCCACGTAGGAGCACTGAAGCTTTCTTT.

In its sample, this clonotype was seen a few times. The CDR3 bases are TGCAGTGCGAATAGAGACAGGGGTTTCTACGAGCAGTACTTC. It encodes CSANRDRGFYEQYF. This chain uses TRBV20-1 with TRBJ2-7; the match to TRBD1 covers 8 bases. CDR3 length: 14 amino acids. CDR1 is DFQATT and CDR2 is SNEGSKA in the germline V gene (reference sequence). With V trimmed by 6 bases and J by 3 bases, 10 bases remained unmatched.

This chain uses TRBV5-1 with TRBJ1-1; no reliable D call. In germline, CDR1 is SGHRS, CDR2 YFSETQ. The CDR3 runs to 15 residues. The V and J ends lost 6 bases and 0 bases respectively, with 15 bases between them. The CDR3 sequence is CASTPSQDMNTEAFF. DNA for the CDR3: TGCGCCAGCACTCCGAGCCAGGATATGAACACTGAAGCTTTCTTT.

This clonotype has only a few counts. V gene TRBV5-1 combines with J gene TRBJ2-7; 10 bases fit TRBD2. The V segment lost 3 bases and the J segment 3 bases; nucleotides outside the gene matches: 9. CDR1 and CDR2 from the germline V gene are SGHRS and YFSETQ. The CDR3 runs 16 residues. As DNA, the CDR3 is TGCGCCAGCAGCTGGGCCGGGACTAGCGAGGTCTACGAGCAGTACTTC. Translating it yields CASSWAGTSEVYEQYF.

This clonotype occurred a few times. This sequence joins TRBV7-9 and TRBJ2-5, with 10 nucleotides matching TRBD2. Per the germline V gene, CDR1 is SEHNR and CDR2 is FQNEAQ (reference sequence). This CDR3 has 14 amino acids. V dropped 11 bases and J dropped 5; count of bases not matched to a gene: 11. The CDR3 sequence is CASEAGGPGETQYF. The CDR3 bases are TGTGCCTCTGAAGCGGGAGGGCCCGGGGAGACCCAGTACTTC. Complete variable domain (other parts from reference TRBV7-9 and TRBJ2-5): DTGVSQNPRHKITKRGQNVTFRCDPISEHNRLYWYRQTLGQGPEFLTYFQNEAQLEKSRLLSDRFSAERPKGSFSTLEIQRTEQGDSAMYLCASEAGGPGETQYFGPGTRLLVL.

This chain uses TRBV7-3 with TRBJ2-1, with TRBD1 matching 8 bases. V shed 5 bases and J 1 base; nucleotides not matched to a gene: 4. This CDR3 is 15 amino acids long. Looked up from germline, CDR1 is SGHTA and CDR2 is FQGTGA. DNA for the CDR3: TGTGCCAGCAGCCCCAGACAGGGGTCCTACAATGAGCAGTTCTTC. Protein sequence: CASSPRQGSYNEQFF.

The genes are TRBV12-3 or TRBV12-4 and TRBJ1-2, with no clear D. Between the trimmed V and J ends, which lost 5 bases and 4 bases, there was a span of 11 bases. The CDR3 covers 13 residues. The CDR3 DNA follows: TGTGCCAGCAGTCCGGGATCCACCTATGGCTACACCTTC. Translating it yields CASSPGSTYGYTF.

The genes are TRBV11-1 and TRBJ2-7; 7 bases map to TRBD2. There are 16 residues in the CDR3. V gave up 5 bases and J gave up 4 bases; unmatched junction bases: 14. From germline, CDR1 is SGHAT and CDR2 FQDESV (reference sequence). CDR3 protein: CASSLRVAGVLYEQYF. DNA for the CDR3: TGTGCCAGCAGCCTCCGAGTCGCGGGAGTTCTTTACGAGCAGTACTTC.

This clonotype was counted only a few times. The J gene is TRBJ2-1, the V gene TRBV29-1; D ambiguous. The CDR3 runs to 15 residues. Germline V gene sequence: CDR1 SQVTM, CDR2 ANQGSEA. The germline V and J ends were trimmed by 3 bases and 1 base, with 13 bases remaining between them. The CDR3 sequence is CSVEWRDTSYNEQFF. CDR3 nucleotide sequence: TGCAGCGTTGAGTGGCGAGACACGTCCTACAATGAGCAGTTCTTC.

The J gene is TRBJ2-1, the V gene TRBV9, with 16 bases fitting TRBD2. The length of the CDR3 is 19 residues. The germline gives CDR1 SGDLS, CDR2 YYNGEE. V was clipped by 2 bases and J by 5 bases; unmatched bases: 10. The CDR3 DNA is TGTGCCAGCAGCGTCGACAGGGGGGGACTAGCGGGAGGGAACAATGAGCAGTTCTTC. Its protein product is CASSVDRGGLAGGNNEQFF.

This clonotype came up a few times. The genes are TRBV7-9 and TRBJ2-7; D is ambiguous. The CDR3 is made up of 13 amino acids. Germline V gene lookup returns CDR1 SEHNR and CDR2 FQNEAQ (reference sequence). The V end lost 6 bases, the J end lost 1 base, and 10 bases lay between the germline ends. For the CDR3, the DNA is TGTGCCAGCAGACCCGATGAGTCCTACGAGCAGTACTTC. This translates into CASRPDESYEQYF.

The chain couples TRBV4-2 to TRBJ2-3; D is possibly TRBD2 (6 bases). The length of the CDR3 is 15 residues. Trimming shortened V by 0 bases and J by 0 bases, and 7 bases separated the two germline ends. The germline V gene encodes CDR1 LGHNA and CDR2 YNFKEQ. The CDR3 is CASSQEGGSTDTQYF. The CDR3 coding sequence is TGTGCCAGCAGCCAAGAGGGGGGAAGCACAGATACGCAGTATTTT.

Only a few counts were recorded for this clonotype. This sequence joins TRBV12-3 or TRBV12-4 and TRBJ2-1, with 8 bases fitting TRBD2. The CDR3 spans 16 residues. With V trimmed by 8 bases and J by 0 bases, 9 bases remained unmatched. Written as DNA, the CDR3 is TGTGCCAGCCTGTACTTAAGCGGGAGCTCCTACAATGAGCAGTTCTTC. The encoded protein is CASLYLSGSSYNEQFF.

This chain uses TRBV20-1 with TRBJ2-7; D is unresolved. This CDR3 has 14 residues. V lost 5 bases and J 3 bases, leaving 17 bases between the germline ends. CDR1 and CDR2 (germline): DFQATT, SNEGSKA (reference sequence). The chain's CDR3 is CSALDLVTGYEQYF. The CDR3 DNA follows: TGCAGTGCTCTGGACCTGGTAACCGGCTACGAGCAGTACTTC.

V and J are TRBV3-1 and TRBJ2-7; TRBD2 is a possible D gene (6 bases). CDR1 and CDR2 from the germline V gene are LGHDT and YNNKEL (reference sequence). Trimming left V 3 bases short and J 2 bases short, with 14 bases between. The CDR3 runs 15 residues. The CDR3 spells CASSQRDFLTYEQYF. In DNA form, the CDR3 reads TGTGCCAGCAGCCAGCGGGACTTCCTTACCTACGAGCAGTACTTC.

This clonotype turned up a few times. The J gene is TRBJ1-1, the V gene TRBV7-9; D perhaps matches TRBD1 (6 bases). Trimming removed 5 bases from V and 4 bases from J, with 14 bases in between. The CDR3 has 14 amino acids. Germline V gives CDR1 SEHNR, CDR2 FQNEAQ (reference sequence). The CDR3 reads CASSRRTEVTEAFF. The CDR3, as DNA: TGTGCCAGCAGCCGCCGGACAGAAGTCACTGAAGCTTTCTTT.

The V gene is TRBV7-9, the J gene TRBJ2-7, with 7 positions matching TRBD2. CDR3 size: 14 residues. The V gene's germline CDR1 is SEHNR and CDR2 FQNEAQ (reference sequence). V lost 4 bases to trimming and J lost 2 bases; unmatched junction nucleotides: 5. CDR3 region: CASSYGGGAYEQYF. The CDR3, as DNA: TGTGCCAGCAGCTATGGGGGAGGGGCCTACGAGCAGTACTTC.

The chain uses TRBV12-3 or TRBV12-4 and TRBJ1-1, with 7 bases lining up with TRBD1. The CDR3 is 13 amino acids. V was pared by 5 bases and J by 4 bases, with 4 bases of the junction left unmatched. DNA of the CDR3: TGTGCCAGCAGTAAGGGGGCGAGCACTGAAGCTTTCTTT. It is translated as CASSKGASTEAFF.

The chain combines TRBV27 with TRBJ2-2; D is undetermined. V lost 5 bases, J lost 2 bases, and 12 bases lay in between. Germline V CDR1 and CDR2: MNHEY, SMNVEV (reference sequence). CDR3 size: 15 residues. This CDR3 is CASSGDQINTGELFF. The DNA for the CDR3 is TGTGCCAGCAGTGGAGACCAGATTAACACCGGGGAGCTGTTTTTT.

The chain recombines TRBV27 with TRBJ2-7; 15 bases match TRBD2. The CDR3 loop spans 15 amino acids. Per germline, CDR1 MNHEY and CDR2 SMNVEV (reference sequence). The ends lost 3 bases at V and 6 bases at J; junction bases unmatched: 3. CDR3 residues: CASSFGTSGRSEQYF. Here the CDR3 DNA reads TGTGCCAGCAGTTTCGGGACTAGCGGGAGGAGCGAGCAGTACTTC.

The chain recombines TRBV20-1 with TRBJ2-7; D possibly corresponds to TRBD1 (6 bases). The CDR3 totals 12 residues. Trimming removed 6 bases from V and 4 bases from J, with 13 bases in between. Germline loops: CDR1 DFQATT, CDR2 SNEGSKA (reference sequence). CDR3 DNA: TGCAGTGCCAGGGGCAGGGATTACGAGCAGTACTTC. Translated, it gives CSARGRDYEQYF.

This clonotype has just a few counts. The J gene is TRBJ2-7, the V gene TRBV18; D gene uncertain. V lost 4 bases and J lost 0, with 13 bases in between. There are 15 residues in the CDR3. Per the germline V gene, CDR1 is KGHSH and CDR2 is LQKENI. The CDR3 sequence is CASSRAAISSYEQYF. The CDR3 DNA is TGTGCCAGCTCACGGGCGGCCATATCCTCCTACGAGCAGTACTTC.

V and J are TRBV3-1 and TRBJ2-7; TRBD2 agrees at 10 bases. V shed 4 bases and J 3 bases; nucleotides not matched to a gene: 6. Germline CDR1 and CDR2: LGHDT and YNNKEL (reference sequence). This CDR3 has 15 amino acids. Here the CDR3 DNA reads TGTGCCAGCAGCCTCTGGACTAGCGGCCACTACGAGCAGTACTTC. This codes for CASSLWTSGHYEQYF.

This clonotype appeared a few times. This rearrangement joins TRBV7-8 to TRBJ2-1; tentative D call: TRBD2 (6 bases). Between the trimmed V and J ends, which lost 0 bases and 7 bases, there was a span of 19 bases. Germline V gene data show CDR1 as SGHVS and CDR2 as FQNEAQ. The CDR3 totals 17 residues. In DNA form, the CDR3 reads TGTGCCAGCAGCTTAGCGACTTTAAGTTGGGGGAGGAATGAGCAGTTCTTC. Amino acids: CASSLATLSWGRNEQFF.

V usage is TRBV30 and J usage is TRBJ1-5, with a tentative D call TRBD1 (5 bases). This CDR3 spans 15 amino acids. Trimming pared 0 bases from V and 4 bases from J, leaving 13 bases between. Germline lookup yields CDR1 GTSNPN and CDR2 SVGIG (reference sequence). The CDR3 sequence is CAWSVRDSPNQPQHF. CDR3 in DNA: TGTGCCTGGAGTGTACGAGACAGCCCAAATCAGCCCCAGCATTTT.